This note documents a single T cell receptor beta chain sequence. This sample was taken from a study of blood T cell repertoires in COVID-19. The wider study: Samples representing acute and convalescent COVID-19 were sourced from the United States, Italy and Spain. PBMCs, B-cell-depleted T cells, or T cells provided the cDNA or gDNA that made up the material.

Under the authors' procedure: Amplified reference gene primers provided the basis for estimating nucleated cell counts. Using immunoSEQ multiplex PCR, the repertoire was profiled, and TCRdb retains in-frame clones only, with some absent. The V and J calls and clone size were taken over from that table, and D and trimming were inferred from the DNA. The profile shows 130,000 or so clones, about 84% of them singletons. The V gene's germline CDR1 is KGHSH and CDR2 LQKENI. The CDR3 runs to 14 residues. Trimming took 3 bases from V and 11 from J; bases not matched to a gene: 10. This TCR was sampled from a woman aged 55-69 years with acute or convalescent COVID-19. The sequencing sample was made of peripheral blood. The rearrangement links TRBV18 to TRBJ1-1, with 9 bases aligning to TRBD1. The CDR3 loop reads CASSPIDRGWEAFF. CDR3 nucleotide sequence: TGTGCCAGCTCACCGATCGACAGGGGGTGGGAGGCTTTCTTT.